What follows are 15 T cell receptor beta chains derived from one specimen sequenced in a study of cytotoxic CD8 clonotypes in ibrutinib-treated CLL. Assay used: immunoSEQ multiplex PCR; TCRdb lists only in-frame clones, some missing. The profile covers just over 200,000 clones, with 70% appearing a single time and roughly 6.4% taken by the ten largest. Sequences were derived from PBMCs, sampled after 12 months of ibrutinib treatment. The receptors derive from a human donor with chronic lymphocytic leukemia.

This chain links TRBV28 with TRBJ2-1, with 11 bases lining up with TRBD2. The germline CDR1 and CDR2 sequences are MDHEN and SYDVKM. V dropped 5 bases and J dropped 12; count of bases not matched to a gene: 3. This CDR3 is 12 amino acids long. The CDR3 reads CASSRTSGWQFF. CDR3 nucleotides: TGTGCCAGCAGTCGGACTAGCGGGTGGCAGTTCTTC.

This chain connects TRBV30 to TRBJ1-1; D ambiguous. The V end was cut by 1 base, the J end by 1 base, with 7 bases between. The CDR3 consists of 13 residues. CDR1 is GTSNPN, CDR2 SVGIG, per germline (reference sequence). CDR3 bases: TGTGCCTGGAGTGGGGTAGCGAACACTGAAGCTTTCTTT. This translates into CAWSGVANTEAFF.

The chain couples TRBV5-4 to TRBJ1-2; maybe TRBD1 (5 bases). Between the trimmed V and J ends, which lost 0 bases and 2 bases, there was a span of 14 bases. The germline V gene encodes CDR1 SGHNT and CDR2 YYREEE (reference sequence). CDR3 length equals 16 residues. In DNA form, the CDR3 reads TGTGCCAGCAGCTTGGGGGCTGGCAGGGCAAACTATGGCTACACCTTC. Encoded protein: CASSLGAGRANYGYTF. The full variable domain, in which reference TRBV5-4 and TRBJ1-2 provide the parts outside the CDR3, is ETGVTQSPTHLIKTRGQQVTLRCSSQSGHNTVSWYQQALGQGPQFIFQYYREEENGRGNFPPRFSGLQFPNYSSELNVNALELDDSALYLCASSLGAGRANYGYTFGSGTRLTVV.

The chain carries TRBV2 and TRBJ2-7; a possible D gene is TRBD2 (7 bases). The CDR3 is 15 residues long. CDR1 SNHLY and CDR2 FYNNEI come from the germline V gene. Trimming removed 7 bases at V and 5 bases at J, with 21 bases between. CDR3 nucleotide sequence: TGTGCCAGCACCATAGCGGGTGGAGGGGGTAACGAGCAGTACTTC. Its translation is CASTIAGGGGNEQYF.

J is TRBJ2-7 and V is TRBV6-5; a possible D gene is TRBD2 (6 bases). The CDR3 sequence is 14 residues long. The ends were cut back, 5 bases at V and 1 base at J, with 12 bases in the middle. From germline, CDR1 is MNHEY and CDR2 SVGAGI. CDR3 in amino acids: CASSPLANSYEQYF. The CDR3 nucleotides read TGTGCCAGCAGTCCTCTAGCGAATTCCTACGAGCAGTACTTC.

This chain uses TRBV7-6 with TRBJ1-3, with a tentative D call TRBD1 (5 bases). Germline CDR1 is SGHVS and CDR2 is FNYEAQ. The CDR3 totals 14 residues. V gave up 5 bases and J gave up 2 bases, with 10 bases separating them. The CDR3 loop is CASSPQETGNTIYF. As DNA, the CDR3 is TGTGCCAGCAGCCCACAGGAGACTGGAAACACCATATATTTT.

This clone was seen a handful of times. This chain joins TRBV27 and TRBJ2-1; TRBD1 agrees at 7 bases. Unmatched junction bases numbered 6, after V lost 6 bases and J lost 1 base. This CDR3 has 15 residues. Germline V lookup: CDR1 MNHEY, CDR2 SMNVEV (reference sequence). The CDR3 region has the DNA TGTGCCAGCAGGATACAGGGGATTTCCTACAATGAGCAGTTCTTC. Translation: CASRIQGISYNEQFF.

This clone was seen a handful of times. The rearrangement joins TRBV28 to TRBJ1-1; 7 nucleotides agree with TRBD1. Germline V lookup: CDR1 MDHEN, CDR2 SYDVKM. V was clipped by 6 bases and J by 5 bases; unmatched bases: 6. This CDR3 comprises 13 residues. DNA of the CDR3: TGTGCCAGCAGCCTACAGGGGCCGACTGAAGCTTTCTTT. Its translation: CASSLQGPTEAFF. Supplemented by reference TRBV28 and TRBJ1-1, the full variable domain reads DVKVTQSSRYLVKRTGEKVFLECVQDMDHENMFWYRQDPGLGLRLIYFSYDVKMKEKGDIPEGYSVSREKKERFSLILESASTNQTSMYLCASSLQGPTEAFFGQGTRLTVV.

This clone was seen a handful of times. The V and J genes are TRBV27 and TRBJ1-3; D is unresolved. The germline V gene has CDR1 MNHEY and CDR2 SMNVEV (reference sequence). Trimming removed 4 bases at V and 0 bases at J, with 13 bases between. This CDR3 comprises 16 residues. CDR3 amino acids: CASSSLETHSGNTIYF. CDR3 DNA sequence: TGTGCCAGCAGTTCCCTAGAGACTCACTCTGGAAACACCATATATTTT.

The chain is built from TRBV2 and TRBJ1-2, with TRBD1 as a possible D gene (6 bases). CDR3 size: 13 residues. Germline assignment: CDR1 SNHLY and CDR2 FYNNEI. Trimming removed 0 bases at V and 9 bases at J, with 11 bases between. The CDR3 here is CASSEAQGLRYTF. The CDR3 bases are TGTGCCAGCAGTGAAGCGCAGGGGCTGCGCTACACCTTC.

This rearrangement joins TRBV5-6 to TRBJ1-2; the match to TRBD1 covers 7 bases. V lost 3 bases, J lost 4 bases, and 6 bases stayed unmatched. CDR1 is SGHDT, CDR2 YYEEEE, per germline. This CDR3 is built from 14 residues. The CDR3 loop reads CASSSGTDSYGYTF. In nucleotides, the CDR3 is TGTGCCAGCAGCTCCGGGACAGATTCCTATGGCTACACCTTC.

This chain links TRBV6-5 with TRBJ2-7; D not certain. The CDR3 is 12 residues long. Germline V gene lookup returns CDR1 MNHEY and CDR2 SVGAGI. Trimming took 8 bases from V and 3 from J, leaving 11 bases between them. CDR3 amino acids: CASGAGLYEQYF. The CDR3 bases are TGTGCCAGCGGTGCTGGTCTCTACGAGCAGTACTTC.

This clone was recorded a few times. The chain joins TRBV7-2 to TRBJ1-2; 7 bases are a match to TRBD1. This CDR3 is built from 14 residues. Germline values: CDR1 SGHTA, CDR2 FQGNSA. The ends lost 6 bases at V and 4 bases at J; junction bases unmatched: 8. The CDR3 nucleotides are TGTGCCAGCAGTCAACAGGGGATCGGCTATGGCTACACCTTC. Its protein product is CASSQQGIGYGYTF.

The chain uses TRBV5-6 and TRBJ2-1; unclear D gene. From germline, CDR1 is SGHDT and CDR2 YYEEEE. Trimming pared 2 bases from V and 0 bases from J, leaving 6 bases between. The CDR3 spans 14 residues. In DNA form, the CDR3 reads TGTGCCAGCAGCTTTGGCGCCTCCTACAATGAGCAGTTCTTC. It yields the protein CASSFGASYNEQFF.

The rearrangement joins TRBV2 to TRBJ1-2, with D maybe TRBD1 (5 bases). Trimming pared 8 bases from V and 4 bases from J, leaving 20 bases between. Germline V gene sequence: CDR1 SNHLY, CDR2 FYNNEI. The CDR3 sequence is 15 residues long. CDR3 residues: CASSLLGRGTYGYTF. The CDR3 region has the DNA TGTGCCAGCTCCCTTTTGGGGCGAGGGACCTATGGCTACACCTTC.